A single sample gave rise to the 17 T cell receptor beta chains below, sequenced in a study of shared clonotypes between healthy human individuals. The protocol was immunoSEQ multiplex PCR, while the TCRdb copy is restricted to in-frame clones and leaves out a portion. The data hold approximately 240,000 clones, with about 65% observed a single time. Sequencing was done on a sample of memory CD4+ T cells sorted from blood. Specified subset: CD45RA-negative fraction. The receptors were gathered from a man aged 25 to 40 in good health.

With regard to this clone: The germline gene is not matched at one end of the junction; a read error may be the cause. This sequence joins TRBV5-1 and TRBJ2-7; TRBD1 agrees at 9 bases. Germline CDR1 SGHRS, CDR2 YFSETQ. The CDR3 covers 16 residues. The CDR3 DNA reads TGCGCCAGCAGAGAAAACACGGGACAGGGCTCCCACGAGCAGTACTTC. This gives the protein CASRENTGQGSHEQYF.

The V call is TRBV14, the J call TRBJ2-2, with D unresolved. CDR1 SGHDN and CDR2 FVKESK come from the germline V gene. With 3 bases removed from V and 7 bases from J, the gap between germline ends came to 12 bases. CDR3 length: 14 residues. CDR3 sequence (DNA): TGTGCCAGCAGCCAGGGCGGAATTTTCGGGGAGCTGTTTTTT. Protein sequence: CASSQGGIFGELFF.

The chain joins TRBV28 to TRBJ2-7, with TRBD2 identical over 10 bases. V was clipped by 8 bases and J by 4 bases; unmatched bases: 8. The length of the CDR3 is 14 residues. From germline, CDR1 is MDHEN and CDR2 SYDVKM. The CDR3 nucleotides read TGTGCCAGCGGGGCTAGCGGGAGTATGTACGAGCAGTACTTC. Its translation is CASGASGSMYEQYF.

This clone showed up just once. V and J are TRBV5-1 and TRBJ2-7; a possible D gene is TRBD1 (5 bases). V was trimmed by 5 bases and J by 4 bases, leaving 10 bases between them. Germline CDR1 SGHRS, CDR2 YFSETQ. The CDR3 length is 12 residues. The CDR3 loop reads CASRQQGYEQYF. DNA for the CDR3: TGCGCCAGCAGACAGCAGGGTTACGAGCAGTACTTC.

The rearrangement joins TRBV5-1 to TRBJ2-3; perhaps TRBD1 as D (6 bases). Germline lookup yields CDR1 SGHRS and CDR2 YFSETQ. V was cut by 0 bases and J by 5 bases, with 19 bases left in between. The length of the CDR3 is 17 residues. CDR3 amino acids: CASSLAPGTNPQDTQYF. Written as DNA, the CDR3 is TGCGCCAGCAGCTTGGCCCCAGGGACAAATCCGCAAGATACGCAGTATTTT.

The genes are TRBV2 and TRBJ1-2; D is ambiguous. This CDR3 contains 15 residues. Germline V CDR1 and CDR2: SNHLY, FYNNEI. V lost 1 base and J lost 7, with 16 bases in between. CDR3 coding DNA: TGTGCCAGCAGTGAAGAGGGCAGGTCCCCGGGTGGCTACACCTTC. Translating it yields CASSEEGRSPGGYTF. The whole variable domain, remainder taken from reference TRBV2 and TRBJ1-2, is EPEVTQTPSHQVTQMGQEVILRCVPISNHLYFYWYRQILGQKVEFLVSFYNNEISEKSEIFDDQFSVERPDGSNFTLKIRSTKLEDSAMYFCASSEEGRSPGGYTFGSGTRLTVV.

The V call is TRBV30, the J call TRBJ2-3, with D uncertain. The V end lost 5 bases, the J end lost 4 bases, and 10 bases lay between the germline ends. Germline loops: CDR1 GTSNPN, CDR2 SVGIG (reference sequence). CDR3 length equals 12 residues. The CDR3 bases are TGTGCCTGGTCGGACGCCCCAGATACGCAGTATTTT. Amino acids: CAWSDAPDTQYF.

This sequence joins TRBV2 and TRBJ2-7; D unresolved. Trimming pared 6 bases from V and 5 bases from J, leaving 14 bases between. The CDR3 has 13 amino acids. From germline, CDR1 is SNHLY and CDR2 FYNNEI. CDR3 DNA sequence: TGTGCCAGCAGCCGAACCAGGAACCACGAGCAGTACTTC. Its translation: CASSRTRNHEQYF.

The chain recombines TRBV7-8 with TRBJ2-1, with 9 positions matching TRBD2. The V segment lost 5 bases and the J segment 4 bases; nucleotides outside the gene matches: 9. Germline loops: CDR1 SGHVS, CDR2 FQNEAQ. The CDR3 consists of 16 residues. The CDR3 sequence: CASSPPLREGYNEQFF. The CDR3 DNA is TGTGCCAGCAGCCCACCTTTGCGGGAGGGTTACAATGAGCAGTTCTTC.

The chain carries TRBV13 and TRBJ2-3, with 9 bases aligning to TRBD2. With 5 bases clipped from V and 0 bases from J, the junction kept 3 bases outside the gene matches. In germline, CDR1 is PRHDT, CDR2 FYEKMQ (reference sequence). This CDR3 has 15 amino acids. This CDR3 reads CASSPLAGSTDTQYF. The CDR3 region has the DNA TGTGCCAGCAGCCCGCTAGCGGGGAGCACAGATACGCAGTATTTT.

The chain couples TRBV5-1 to TRBJ2-5, with 8 bases fitting TRBD1. V dropped 4 bases and J dropped 4; count of bases not matched to a gene: 3. This CDR3 has 13 amino acids. Germline-derived CDR1 and CDR2 are SGHRS and YFSETQ. In DNA, the CDR3 is TGCGCCAGCAGCGCCGACAGGGGAGAGACCCAGTACTTC. Residues: CASSADRGETQYF.

The chain carries TRBV7-3 and TRBJ2-1, with D tentatively TRBD2 (5 bases). Germline V gene data show CDR1 as SGHTA and CDR2 as FQGTGA. The length of the CDR3 is 15 residues. The V end lost 2 bases, the J end lost 8 bases, and 16 bases lay between the germline ends. The CDR3 DNA follows: TGTGCCAGCAGCTTAGCGGGCCTCACTAGGGATGAGCAGTTCTTC. Its protein is CASSLAGLTRDEQFF.

The V gene is TRBV7-8, the J gene TRBJ2-1, with D uncertain. This CDR3 has 14 amino acids. Per the germline V gene, CDR1 is SGHVS and CDR2 is FQNEAQ. Deletions cut 3 bases from V and 3 bases from J, with 9 bases between. CDR3 bases: TGTGCCAGCAGCTTCTCCGAACTCTACAATGAGCAGTTCTTC. This sequence encodes CASSFSELYNEQFF.

This sequence joins TRBV6-5 and TRBJ2-2, with unresolved D. The CDR3 spans 11 residues. Between the trimmed V and J ends, which lost 1 base and 8 bases, there was a span of 2 bases. CDR1 is MNHEY and CDR2 is SVGAGI in the germline V gene. The CDR3 nucleotides are TGTGCCAGCAGTTACTGGGGGGAGCTGTTTTTT. It encodes CASSYWGELFF.

This clone was found a few times. The rearrangement joins TRBV13 to TRBJ2-7; tentative D call: TRBD2 (5 bases). The CDR3 runs 16 residues. V lost 5 bases and J lost 6, with 23 bases in between. Germline CDR1 PRHDT, CDR2 FYEKMQ (reference sequence). CDR3 sequence (DNA): TGTGCCAGCAGCCCCAGCTTAGGAGGATTTGAATCCGAGCAGTACTTC. Protein: CASSPSLGGFESEQYF.

The gene calls are TRBV2 and TRBJ2-3, with D possibly TRBD1 on 6 matching bases. Germline-derived CDR1 and CDR2 are SNHLY and FYNNEI. This CDR3 is 12 amino acids long. Trimming took off 7 bases at V and 8 bases at J, with 13 bases between the two ends. The CDR3 loop reads CASTLIQGTQYF. Written as DNA, the CDR3 is TGTGCCAGCACTCTGATACAGGGTACGCAGTATTTT.

The chain combines TRBV5-1 with TRBJ2-7, with D possibly matching TRBD2 (6 bases). The CDR3 loop spans 17 amino acids. The germline V and J ends were trimmed by 2 bases and 4 bases, with 22 bases remaining between them. The V gene's germline CDR1 is SGHRS and CDR2 YFSETQ. The CDR3 loop reads CASSFVPGGIAGYEQYF. DNA of the CDR3: TGCGCCAGCAGCTTTGTTCCGGGTGGGATTGCGGGGTACGAGCAGTACTTC. Based on the CDR3 plus reference TRBV5-1 and TRBJ2-7, the full variable domain is KAGVTQTPRYLIKTRGQQVTLSCSPISGHRSVSWYQQTPGQGLQFLFEYFSETQRNKGNFPGRFSGRQFSNSRSEMNVSTLELGDSALYLCASSFVPGGIAGYEQYFGPGTRLTVT.